This T cell receptor beta chain derives from a study of blood T cell repertoires in COVID-19. Background on the study: Sources were T cells, B-cell-depleted T cells, or PBMCs; the material itself was cDNA or gDNA.

Repertoires were generated with immunoSEQ multiplex PCR, while TCRdb's copy carries only in-frame clones and drops some. Among 76,000 or so clones listed, 70% to 90% were seen once. CDR3 length: 13 amino acids. Germline values: CDR1 MNHEY, CDR2 SVGAGI. The germline V and J ends were trimmed by 5 bases and 14 bases, with 18 bases remaining between them. The TCR originated in an elderly man in a cohort sampled during active COVID-19. V gene TRBV6-5 combines with J gene TRBJ1-4; no firm D call. The sample was peripheral blood. CDR3 nucleotide sequence: TGTGCCAGCAGTATACAAGAGGGCGGACGCCTGTTTTTT. Its protein product is CASSIQEGGRLFF.